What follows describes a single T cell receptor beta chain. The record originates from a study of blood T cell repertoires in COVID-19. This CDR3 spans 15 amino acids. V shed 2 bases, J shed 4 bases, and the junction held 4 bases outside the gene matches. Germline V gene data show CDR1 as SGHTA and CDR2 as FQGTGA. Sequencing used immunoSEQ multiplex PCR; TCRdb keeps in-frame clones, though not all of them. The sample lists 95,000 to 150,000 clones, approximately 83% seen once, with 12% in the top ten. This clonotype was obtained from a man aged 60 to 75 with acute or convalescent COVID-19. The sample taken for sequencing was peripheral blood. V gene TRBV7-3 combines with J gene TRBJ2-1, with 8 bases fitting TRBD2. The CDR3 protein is CASSLGASGYNEQFF. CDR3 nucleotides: TGTGCCAGCAGCTTAGGAGCTAGCGGGTACAATGAGCAGTTCTTC.